A single sample is the source of the 7 T cell receptor beta chains below, sequenced in a study of neurological immune-mediated disorders. MiXCR was run by TCRdb on the 5' RACE reads, yielding one entry per CDR3 protein. The data show about 60,000 distinct CDR3 sequences, around 9.7% seen once. Time point described: longitudinal time-point 2. The sequenced sample consisted of PBMCs. These receptor sequences come from a young man in good health.

This clonotype has at least ten counts. The rearrangement links TRBV28 to TRBJ1-2; weak D call: TRBD1 (5 bases). The V and J ends lost 5 bases and 2 bases respectively, with 15 bases between them. Germline CDR1 and CDR2: MDHEN and SYDVKM. The CDR3 loop spans 15 amino acids. The CDR3 DNA sequence: TGTGCCAGCAGTATTCGGGGGGGTCCCAACTATGGCTACACCTTC. As protein: CASSIRGGPNYGYTF.

This clonotype was seen repeatedly, ten times or more. The V call is TRBV7-2, the J call TRBJ2-3, with D perhaps matching TRBD1 or TRBD2 (5 bases each). V shed 5 bases and J shed 6 bases, with 18 bases lying between them. CDR1 is SGHTA, CDR2 FQGNSA, per germline. This CDR3 contains 15 residues. The CDR3, as DNA: TGTGCCAGCAGCCCCCGGGACGCGACGGGGGATACGCAGTATTTT. Its protein product is CASSPRDATGDTQYF.

In its sample, this clonotype was seen a few times. The chain couples TRBV7-2 to TRBJ1-1; D might be TRBD1 (5 bases). Looked up from germline, CDR1 is SGHTA and CDR2 is FQGNSA. The V end was cut by 4 bases, the J end by 6 bases, with 12 bases between. The CDR3 sequence is 13 residues long. DNA of the CDR3: TGTGCCAGCAGCTCAGGGACGTGGCCTGAAGCTTTCTTT. As protein: CASSSGTWPEAFF.

Many counts were recorded for this clonotype. The J gene is TRBJ2-3, the V gene TRBV7-8, with 8 bases identical to TRBD2. The length of the CDR3 is 19 residues. Looked up from germline, CDR1 is SGHVS and CDR2 is FQNEAQ. Germline trimming cut 1 base from V and 0 bases from J; bases unmatched to any gene: 12. This CDR3 is CASSLVPVQRERSTDTQYF. CDR3 bases: TGTGCCAGCAGCTTAGTACCCGTCCAGCGGGAGAGGAGCACAGATACGCAGTATTTT.

The sample holds many counts of this clonotype. The chain has TRBV5-1 and TRBJ2-2; a weak D match, TRBD2 (6 bases). Deletions cut 5 bases from V and 0 bases from J, with 8 bases between. The CDR3 is 14 amino acids. Germline CDR1 reads SGHRS; CDR2 reads YFSETQ. In DNA, the CDR3 is TGCGCCAGCAGGCGGGACGCGAACACCGGGGAGCTGTTTTTT. Translated: CASRRDANTGELFF.

This clonotype was seen ten or more times. The chain joins TRBV6-5 to TRBJ1-6; D unresolved. In germline, CDR1 is MNHEY, CDR2 SVGAGI. The CDR3 covers 15 residues. Trimming removed 2 bases at V and 4 bases at J, with 9 bases between. The CDR3 coding sequence is TGTGCCAGCAGTTACGGGTTGGGGTATAATTCACCCCTCCACTTT. As protein: CASSYGLGYNSPLHF.

As regards this clonotype: A much larger clonotype is one base distant, so this may be a read error. The V call is TRBV27, the J call TRBJ1-1; TRBD1 matches 8 bases. The ends lost 8 bases at V and 10 bases at J; junction bases unmatched: 12. CDR1 is MNHEY and CDR2 is SMNVEV in the germline V gene (reference sequence). The CDR3 totals 13 residues. The CDR3 bases are TGTGCCAGCTCGCAGGGGGCTGTGTCGGGAGCTTTCTTT. It specifies CASSQGAVSGAFF.